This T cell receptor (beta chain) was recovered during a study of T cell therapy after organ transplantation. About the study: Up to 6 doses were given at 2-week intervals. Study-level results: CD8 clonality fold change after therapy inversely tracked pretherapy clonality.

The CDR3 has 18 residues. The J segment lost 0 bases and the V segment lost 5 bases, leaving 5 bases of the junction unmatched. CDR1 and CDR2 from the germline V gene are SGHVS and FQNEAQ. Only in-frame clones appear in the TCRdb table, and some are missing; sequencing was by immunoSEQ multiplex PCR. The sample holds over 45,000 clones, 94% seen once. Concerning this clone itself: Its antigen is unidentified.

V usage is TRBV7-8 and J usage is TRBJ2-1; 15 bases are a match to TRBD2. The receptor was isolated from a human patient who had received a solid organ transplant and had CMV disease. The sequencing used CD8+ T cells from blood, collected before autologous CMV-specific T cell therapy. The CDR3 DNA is TGTGCCAGCAGCCCAGGACTAGCGGGGGGGACCTCCTACAATGAGCAGTTCTTC. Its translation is CASSPGLAGGTSYNEQFF. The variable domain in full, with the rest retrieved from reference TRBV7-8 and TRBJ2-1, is GAGVSQSPRYKVAKRGQDVALRCDPISGHVSLFWYQQALGQGPEFLTYFQNEAQLDKSGLPSDRFFAERPEGSVSTLKIQRTQQEDSAVYLCASSPGLAGGTSYNEQFFGPGTRLTVL.